A single sample is the source of the 11 T cell receptor beta chains below, sequenced in a study of cytomegalovirus exposure and HLA in healthy donors. In the PCR, 60 Vbeta and 13 Jbeta primers were used. TCRdb's copy holds only in-frame clones and misses some; the assay was immunoSEQ multiplex PCR. The data contain around 130,000 clones, 70% to 85% of them singletons. Sequenced: PBMCs. The receptors originated from a young woman in good health and CMV-seropositive.

The gene calls are TRBV29-1 and TRBJ1-2; no firm D call. The CDR3 is 11 residues long. Germline-derived CDR1 and CDR2 are SQVTM and ANQGSEA. The V end lost 6 bases, the J end lost 5 bases, and 10 bases lay between the germline ends. The CDR3 here is CSVAQNYGYTF. The CDR3 nucleotides are TGCAGCGTAGCGCAAAATTATGGCTACACCTTC.

The chain carries TRBV10-1 and TRBJ2-7; D gene ambiguous. V was shortened by 5 bases and J by 2 bases, with 10 bases between the two germline ends. The CDR3 has 13 residues. Germline V gene sequence: CDR1 WNHNN, CDR2 SYGVQD (reference sequence). DNA for the CDR3: TGCGCCAGCAGTACTGGAGTAGCCTACGAGCAGTACTTC. It translates to CASSTGVAYEQYF.

This clone was found a few times. CDR3 loop: CASSQSRGDRASQPQHF. The CDR3 nucleotides read TGTGCCAGCAGCCAATCGCGGGGGGACAGGGCGAGTCAGCCCCAGCATTTT. V and J are TRBV16 and TRBJ1-5; 9 bases fit TRBD1. Per germline, CDR1 KGHSY and CDR2 FQNENV. The CDR3 is 17 residues long. V shed 0 bases and J 6 bases; nucleotides not matched to a gene: 9.

The J gene is TRBJ2-4, the V gene TRBV5-8; TRBD2 aligns across 8 bases. J gave up 8 bases and V 6 bases, and 7 bases lay outside the gene matches. CDR1 is SGHTS, CDR2 YDEGEE, per germline. The CDR3 has 13 residues. The CDR3 DNA reads as TGTGCCAGCAACCCGCGGGGGGCGGACATTCAGTACTTC. This gives the protein CASNPRGADIQYF.

The rearrangement links TRBV11-2 to TRBJ2-7; 8 positions agree with TRBD2. Germline CDR1 and CDR2: SGHAT and FQNNGV. The length of the CDR3 is 16 residues. Trimming removed 0 bases from V and 3 bases from J; junction bases left unmatched: 7. The CDR3 sequence: CASSLDRGGPIYEQYF. The DNA of the CDR3 is TGTGCCAGCAGCTTAGATCGGGGGGGCCCTATCTACGAGCAGTACTTC. The entire variable domain, with the rest obtained from reference TRBV11-2 and TRBJ2-7, is as follows: EAGVAQSPRYKIIEKRQSVAFWCNPISGHATLYWYQQILGQGPKLLIQFQNNGVVDDSQLPKDRFSAERLKGVDSTLKIQPAKLEDSAVYLCASSLDRGGPIYEQYFGPGTRLTVT.

The chain employs TRBV7-3 and TRBJ2-5, with 11 bases fitting TRBD2. Germline CDR1 is SGHTA and CDR2 is FQGTGA. Losses at the gene ends were 1 base for V and 1 base for J; bases not matched to a gene: 8. The CDR3 spans 18 residues. CDR3 bases: TGTGCCAGCAGCTTAAATAGCGGGGGGGCATCTTCCCAAGAGACCCAGTACTTC. Translating it yields CASSLNSGGASSQETQYF.

By frequency in the sample, this clone is medium-sized. The gene calls are TRBV6-6 and TRBJ2-7; D is possibly TRBD1 (5 bases). The germline V gene encodes CDR1 MNHNY and CDR2 SVGAGI (reference sequence). V was clipped by 4 bases and J by 1 base, with 14 bases between them. This CDR3 comprises 15 residues. This chain's CDR3 is CASSLGQGRSYEQYF. CDR3 DNA: TGTGCCAGCAGTTTAGGCCAGGGTCGGTCCTACGAGCAGTACTTC.

The chain carries TRBV6-5 and TRBJ1-6; TRBD1 aligns across 7 bases. Germline V gives CDR1 MNHEY, CDR2 SVGAGI. J gave up 8 bases and V 0 bases, and 4 bases lay outside the gene matches. This CDR3 is built from 15 residues. The DNA of the CDR3 is TGTGCCAGCAGTTACTCGCCGACAGGGTATTCACCCCTCCACTTT. It translates to CASSYSPTGYSPLHF.

The CDR3 reads CASSEALRGLGEQYF. The CDR3, as DNA: TGTGCCAGCAGTGAAGCCTTACGGGGACTGGGGGAGCAGTACTTC. The rearrangement joins TRBV2 to TRBJ2-7; a possible D gene is TRBD2 (6 bases). CDR1 and CDR2 from the germline V gene are SNHLY and FYNNEI. The CDR3 contains 15 residues. Between the trimmed V and J ends, which lost 0 bases and 7 bases, there was a span of 16 bases.

This clone was seen a handful of times. The J gene is TRBJ2-2, the V gene TRBV27; 9 bases are shared with TRBD2. V dropped 8 bases and J dropped 7; count of bases not matched to a gene: 8. Germline V gene lookup returns CDR1 MNHEY and CDR2 SMNVEV (reference sequence). CDR3 length equals 14 residues. DNA for the CDR3: TGTGCCAGCCAGGGCGGGGGGGCATACGGGGAGCTGTTTTTT. Translation gives CASQGGGAYGELFF.

This clone has only a few counts. The gene calls are TRBV10-2 and TRBJ2-7; D may be TRBD2 (7 bases). The germline gives CDR1 WSHSY, CDR2 SAAADI. The V and J ends lost 4 bases and 6 bases respectively, with 13 bases between them. CDR3 length: 13 residues. CDR3: CASSGGGLREQYF. In DNA form, the CDR3 reads TGCGCCAGCAGTGGGGGGGGGCTTCGCGAGCAGTACTTC.